Presented here are 10 T cell receptor beta chains from one specimen sequenced in a study of OX40 agonist ivuxolimab in advanced cancers. Produced via immunoSEQ multiplex PCR; TCRdb's table is partial and in-frame only. The sample carries about 13,000 clones, under 80% recorded once. The sequencing used CD4+ or CD8+ T cells sorted from blood, collected in a trial of the OX40 agonist ivuxolimab. Source of these receptors: an adult with an advanced solid tumor such as melanoma, head and neck, liver or kidney cancer.

The rearrangement joins TRBV28 to TRBJ2-2, with D unclear. Per the germline V gene, CDR1 is MDHEN and CDR2 is SYDVKM. V lost 6 bases and J 5 bases, leaving 10 bases between the germline ends. The CDR3 loop spans 13 amino acids. The CDR3 loop reads CASSSVLTGELFF. Here the CDR3 DNA reads TGTGCCAGCAGCTCCGTGCTTACCGGGGAGCTGTTTTTT.

The chain combines TRBV7-6 with TRBJ2-5, with 9 bases that match TRBD2. The CDR3 runs 17 residues. V shed 4 bases, J shed 3 bases, and the junction held 12 bases outside the gene matches. Germline V gene lookup returns CDR1 SGHVS and CDR2 FNYEAQ. CDR3 loop: CASSSPGAGGQKETQYF. CDR3 DNA sequence: TGTGCCAGCAGCTCACCAGGCGCGGGGGGGCAGAAAGAGACCCAGTACTTC. Together with reference TRBV7-6 and TRBJ2-5, the CDR3 gives the full variable domain: GAGVSQSPRYKVTKRGQDVALRCDPISGHVSLYWYRQALGQGPEFLTYFNYEAQQDKSGLPNDRFSAERPEGSISTLTIQRTEQRDSAMYRCASSSPGAGGQKETQYFGPGTRLLVL.

V is TRBV6-4 and J is TRBJ2-1; 10 positions match TRBD1. V gave up 2 bases and J gave up 7 bases; unmatched junction bases: 14. Looked up from germline, CDR1 is MRHNA and CDR2 is SNTAGT. The length of the CDR3 is 18 residues. CDR3 protein: CASSDTTLRGTGVNEQFF. For the CDR3, the DNA is TGTGCCAGCAGTGACACTACACTCCGAGGGACAGGGGTAAATGAGCAGTTCTTC.

The chain carries TRBV4-1 and TRBJ2-5, with 10 bases matching TRBD1. The better agreement between TRBJ2-7 and the DNA end casts doubt on the J call. This CDR3 comprises 15 residues. CDR1 and CDR2 (germline): MGHRA, YSYEKL. CDR3 loop: CASSVVRDRGYEQYF. Here the CDR3 DNA reads TGCGCCAGCAGCGTAGTTCGGGACAGGGGATACGAGCAGTACTTC.

This chain joins TRBV30 and TRBJ2-1; the D gene is possibly TRBD2 (5 bases). V lost 3 bases, J lost 10 bases, and 10 bases lay in between. Germline loops: CDR1 GTSNPN, CDR2 SVGIG (reference sequence). The CDR3 is 11 amino acids. CDR3 region: CAWRLGSEQFF. The CDR3 DNA reads TGTGCCTGGAGGCTTGGGAGCGAGCAGTTCTTC.

CDR3 residues: CAWIVGGYEQYF. The DNA of the CDR3 is TGTGCCTGGATTGTGGGCGGTTACGAGCAGTACTTC. V gene TRBV30 combines with J gene TRBJ2-7, with D hard to call. The V end was cut by 4 bases, the J end by 4 bases, with 11 bases between. The CDR3 totals 12 residues. Looked up from germline, CDR1 is GTSNPN and CDR2 is SVGIG (reference sequence). Looking up the rest from reference TRBV30 and TRBJ2-7 gives the full variable domain: SQTIHQWPATLVQPVGSPLSLECTVEGTSNPNLYWYRQAAGRGLQLLFYSVGIGQISSEVPQNLSASRPQDRQFILSSKKLLLSDSGFYLCAWIVGGYEQYFGPGTRLTVT.

V usage is TRBV19 and J usage is TRBJ1-5; D not certain. Trimming cost V 2 bases and J 3 bases, with 11 bases left between them. Germline CDR1 is LNHDA and CDR2 is SQIVND (reference sequence). There are 15 residues in the CDR3. DNA of the CDR3: TGTGCCAGTAGTATAAACGGAGGGCCCAATCAGCCCCAGCATTTT. It specifies CASSINGGPNQPQHF.

The V gene is TRBV30, the J gene TRBJ2-3; no reliable D call. The CDR3 covers 13 residues. From germline, CDR1 is GTSNPN and CDR2 SVGIG (reference sequence). Between the trimmed V and J ends, which lost 1 base and 2 bases, there was a span of 7 bases. CDR3 residues: CAWSEVTTDTQYF. CDR3 DNA: TGTGCCTGGAGTGAGGTTACCACAGATACGCAGTATTTT. The variable domain in full, completed from reference TRBV30 and TRBJ2-3, reads SQTIHQWPATLVQPVGSPLSLECTVEGTSNPNLYWYRQAAGRGLQLLFYSVGIGQISSEVPQNLSASRPQDRQFILSSKKLLLSDSGFYLCAWSEVTTDTQYFGPGTRLTVL.

This clone has only one observation. The CDR3 DNA is TGCGCCAGCAGACAGGTCAATGAGCAGTTCTTC. It codes for CASRQVNEQFF. J is TRBJ2-1 and V is TRBV4-1, with TRBD1 as a possible D gene (5 bases). The V end lost 6 bases, the J end lost 6 bases, and 6 bases lay between the germline ends. Germline V gene data show CDR1 as MGHRA and CDR2 as YSYEKL. The CDR3 loop spans 11 amino acids.

The gene calls are TRBV7-9 and TRBJ1-1; D is unresolved. V lost 7 bases and J lost 4, with 13 bases in between. Germline CDR1 SEHNR, CDR2 FQNEAQ (reference sequence). The CDR3 extends over 13 amino acids. This CDR3 is CASISLGLTEAFF. The CDR3 DNA follows: TGTGCCAGCATCTCATTGGGCCTCACTGAAGCTTTCTTT.